These 28 T cell receptor beta chains originate from one sample sequenced in a study of blood T cells in healthy people across ages. Primers used in a second PCR of roughly 7 to 12 cycles were a sample-barcoded 5' primer and a J-beta primer mix. MiXCR, run by TCRdb on the 5' RACE reads, gives a single entry per CDR3 protein. This table has 630,000 or so distinct CDR3 sequences, approximately 30% appearing once. Sequencing used blood. The receptors stem from a woman older than 75 in good health.

On this clonotype: A much larger clonotype is one base distant, so this may be a read error. This chain joins TRBV12-3 or TRBV12-4 and TRBJ1-2, with no clear D. The length of the CDR3 is 13 residues. Trimming took off 2 bases at V and 1 base at J, with 5 bases between the two ends. CDR3 bases: TGTGCCAGCAGTTTACTTCTTAACTATGGCTACACCTTC. Its translation is CASSLLLNYGYTF.

The rearrangement joins TRBV6-1 to TRBJ2-1; 8 nucleotides align to TRBD2. CDR1 is MNHNS and CDR2 is SASEGT in the germline V gene. CDR3 length equals 15 residues. V dropped 1 base and J dropped 6; count of bases not matched to a gene: 5. CDR3 coding DNA: TGTGCCAGCAGTGAAGATGGCGGGGGGCGCAATGAGCAGTTCTTC. This gives the protein CASSEDGGGRNEQFF.

The chain links TRBV24-1 to TRBJ2-4, with a tentative D call TRBD2 (5 bases). Near its end, the DNA agrees better with TRBJ2-5, so the J call may be wrong. The CDR3 runs 12 residues. Germline assignment: CDR1 KGHDR and CDR2 SFDVKD. The CDR3 DNA sequence: TGTGCCACCAGTGAAGGAGGAAAGACCCAGTACTTC. Protein sequence: CATSEGGKTQYF.

This clonotype was counted between two and nine times. An end of the junction does not agree with germline; a read error may underlie this. This chain joins TRBV30 and TRBJ2-5; 7 nucleotides line up with TRBD1. This CDR3 region has 13 residues. CDR1 is GTSNPN and CDR2 is SVGIG in the germline V gene (reference sequence). CDR3 DNA sequence: TGTACCTGGAGTGCGCTAGGGGGCTACGGGCAGTACTTC. Protein sequence: CTWSALGGYGQYF.

The table lists this clonotype with a few counts. As DNA, the CDR3 is TGCAGTGCTGGGGGACGGAATAGCAATCAGCCCCAGCATTTT. Translation gives CSAGGRNSNQPQHF. This chain links TRBV20-1 with TRBJ1-5; D is possibly TRBD1 (5 bases). Germline V lookup: CDR1 DFQATT, CDR2 SNEGSKA (reference sequence). Trimming removed 5 bases from V and 0 bases from J, with 11 bases in between. The CDR3 spans 14 residues.

This clonotype was detected many times. The V gene is TRBV11-2, the J gene TRBJ2-4; D is unresolved. Trimming removed 5 bases at V and 6 bases at J, with 8 bases between. CDR3 length equals 12 residues. Germline V gene data show CDR1 as SGHAT and CDR2 as FQNNGV. As DNA, the CDR3 is TGTGCCAGCAGCAAGGCTCTAAACATTCAGTACTTC. Translation gives CASSKALNIQYF.

The chain carries TRBV5-1 and TRBJ2-7; possibly TRBD1 or TRBD2 for D (5 bases each). Trimming cost V 4 bases and J 3 bases, with 14 bases left between them. The CDR3 has 14 amino acids. Germline loops: CDR1 SGHRS, CDR2 YFSETQ. The CDR3 reads CASSLGDAFYEQYF. The CDR3 DNA follows: TGCGCCAGCAGCCTCGGGGACGCTTTCTACGAGCAGTACTTC.

The chain combines TRBV20-1 with TRBJ1-4, with 9 positions matching TRBD1. Trimming cost V 6 bases and J 5 bases; bases outside gene matches: 13. This CDR3 spans 16 amino acids. The germline V gene has CDR1 DFQATT and CDR2 SNEGSKA (reference sequence). In DNA, the CDR3 is TGCAGTGCCGGTCGTGTCCAACAGGGGGCAAATGAAAAACTGTTTTTT. Translation gives CSAGRVQQGANEKLFF.

This clonotype was recorded many times. This sequence joins TRBV4-2 and TRBJ2-1, with 9 nucleotides matching TRBD2. The CDR3 has 17 residues. Germline CDR1 LGHNA, CDR2 YNFKEQ. The ends lost 0 bases at V and 6 bases at J; junction bases unmatched: 9. The CDR3 bases are TGTGCCAGCAGCCAAGATTGGAGTAGCGGGGGCACCAATGAGCAGTTCTTC. It is translated as CASSQDWSSGGTNEQFF.

The table lists this clonotype with a few counts. A much bigger clone sits one base away, suggesting this may be a read error. The CDR3 DNA follows: TGCGCCAGCAGCCAAGATCAGCGCACAGATACGCAGTATTTT. Translated, it gives CASSQDQRTDTQYF. The rearrangement links TRBV4-1 to TRBJ2-3; no definite D call. The length of the CDR3 is 14 residues. The germline V gene has CDR1 MGHRA and CDR2 YSYEKL. Trimming shortened V by 0 bases and J by 1 base, and 5 bases separated the two germline ends.

This clonotype was recorded at least ten times. V and J are TRBV9 and TRBJ2-1, with 8 bases that match TRBD2. V dropped 0 bases and J dropped 4; count of bases not matched to a gene: 3. CDR1 and CDR2 from the germline V gene are SGDLS and YYNGEE. The CDR3 sequence is 15 residues long. CDR3 region: CASSVGGGPYNEQFF. DNA of the CDR3: TGTGCCAGCAGCGTAGGCGGGGGGCCTTACAATGAGCAGTTCTTC.

Ten or more counts support this clonotype. The chain uses TRBV5-4 and TRBJ1-1, with TRBD1 identical over 7 bases. The CDR3 has 15 amino acids. The V and J ends lost 4 bases and 0 bases, in that order; junction bases with no gene match: 6. CDR1 SGHNT and CDR2 YYREEE come from the germline V gene (reference sequence). The CDR3 DNA reads TGTGCCAGCAGCCCGACAGGGAACCTGAACACTGAAGCTTTCTTT. This gives the protein CASSPTGNLNTEAFF.

Details on this clonotype: A read error may be the cause here, since a much bigger clone is one base away. This sequence joins TRBV12-3 or TRBV12-4 and TRBJ1-5; 11 bases match TRBD1. V trimming: 10 bases; J trimming: 2 bases; junction bases outside the gene matches: 10. The CDR3 is 16 residues long. The CDR3 nucleotides are TGTGCCATCAGGAGGACAGGGGGCAAAGGCAATCAGCCCCAGCATTTT. Translated: CAIRRTGGKGNQPQHF.

This rearrangement joins TRBV9 to TRBJ2-2, with 11 bases matching TRBD2. Trimming cost V 6 bases and J 2 bases; bases outside gene matches: 6. The CDR3 extends over 16 amino acids. CDR1 is SGDLS and CDR2 is YYNGEE in the germline V gene. This CDR3 reads CASTVGLAGNTGELFF. Here the CDR3 DNA reads TGTGCCAGCACTGTTGGACTAGCGGGCAACACCGGGGAGCTGTTTTTT.

This clonotype turned up a few times. This chain joins TRBV27 and TRBJ2-1; 8 nucleotides line up with TRBD2. Germline lookup yields CDR1 MNHEY and CDR2 SMNVEV (reference sequence). CDR3 size: 17 residues. With 5 bases clipped from V and 3 bases from J, the junction kept 12 bases outside the gene matches. This CDR3 is CASSLIWTSSFYNEQFF. As DNA, the CDR3 is TGTGCCAGCAGTCTTATTTGGACTAGCTCCTTCTACAATGAGCAGTTCTTC.

Points on this clonotype: The DNA is omitted, as the CDR3 cannot be located on it reliably, and the CDR3 follows TCRdb's listing. The V call is TRBV5-1, the J call TRBJ2-6. Germline values: CDR1 SGHRS, CDR2 YFSETQ. The CDR3 region is 15 residues in length, termini included. CDR3 sequence reads: CASSLVASGANVRTF.

Of note for this clonotype: Being one base from a much bigger clone, this may be a read error. This sequence joins TRBV5-1 and TRBJ2-1; 8 bases line up with TRBD2. With V trimmed by 0 bases and J by 13 bases, 12 bases remained unmatched. The CDR3 runs to 15 residues. Per the germline V gene, CDR1 is SGHRS and CDR2 is YFSETQ. CDR3 bases: TGCGCCAGCAGCTTGGCCGGGGGGGGCATAGAGACCCAGTTCTTC. Protein sequence: CASSLAGGGIETQFF.

This clonotype has more than one count but fewer than ten. The chain joins TRBV7-8 to TRBJ2-7; 10 bases map to TRBD1. The V gene's germline CDR1 is SGHVS and CDR2 FQNEAQ. The CDR3 is 14 residues long. V gave up 4 bases and J gave up 5 bases; unmatched junction bases: 5. CDR3 sequence: CASSSRDRGNEQYF. The CDR3, as DNA: TGTGCCAGCAGCTCCCGGGACAGGGGCAACGAGCAGTACTTC. The full variable domain, rest sourced from reference TRBV7-8 and TRBJ2-7, is GAGVSQSPRYKVAKRGQDVALRCDPISGHVSLFWYQQALGQGPEFLTYFQNEAQLDKSGLPSDRFFAERPEGSVSTLKIQRTQQEDSAVYLCASSSRDRGNEQYFGPGTRLTVT.

V usage is TRBV10-3 and J usage is TRBJ1-5, with D perhaps TRBD1 (5 bases). Trimming cost V 10 bases and J 6 bases, with 13 bases left between them. CDR1 is ENHRY, CDR2 SYGVKD, per germline. The CDR3 extends over 12 amino acids. The CDR3, as DNA: TGTGCCACCAGGGTCGAGGGTCAGCCCCAGCATTTT. The encoded protein is CATRVEGQPQHF.

J is TRBJ1-2 and V is TRBV5-1, with D perhaps TRBD1 (5 bases). Trimming removed 0 bases at V and 8 bases at J, with 11 bases between. Germline values: CDR1 SGHRS, CDR2 YFSETQ. The CDR3 is 13 amino acids. The CDR3 reads CASSLGGNSGYTF. CDR3 sequence (DNA): TGCGCCAGCAGCTTGGGGGGGAACTCCGGCTACACCTTC.

Remarks on this clonotype: Possible read error: a much larger clone is one base away. J is TRBJ2-7 and V is TRBV30; D remains ambiguous. Germline CDR1 is GTSNPN and CDR2 is SVGIG (reference sequence). Deletions cut 1 base from V and 0 bases from J, with 10 bases between. The CDR3 contains 14 residues. The CDR3 sequence: CAWSGMGNSYEQYF. CDR3 bases: TGTGCCTGGAGTGGAATGGGGAACTCCTACGAGCAGTACTTC.

On this clonotype: This may come from a read error, since a much larger clone is one base off. The CDR3 nucleotides read TGCAGTGCTATGGGGACTAGCCCGGGAGAGGCCCAGTACTTC. It codes for CSAMGTSPGEAQYF. V and J are TRBV20-1 and TRBJ2-5; TRBD2 agrees at 9 bases. The CDR3 totals 14 residues. CDR1 and CDR2 from the germline V gene are DFQATT and SNEGSKA (reference sequence).

In its sample, this clonotype was seen many times. V is TRBV5-1 and J is TRBJ2-7; D remains unclear. This CDR3 spans 13 amino acids. V shed 0 bases and J shed 5 bases, with 9 bases lying between them. CDR1 and CDR2 (germline): SGHRS, YFSETQ. The CDR3 DNA reads as TGCGCCAGCAGCTTGGTGGAAGCCCACGAGCAGTACTTC. Residues: CASSLVEAHEQYF.

There are a few counts of this clonotype. At one end, the junction sequence differs from germline, possibly due to a read error. The genes are TRBV7-3 and TRBJ2-3, with D maybe TRBD1 (6 bases). Germline lookup yields CDR1 SGHTA and CDR2 FQGTGA. The CDR3 is 13 amino acids. CDR3 residues: CASSLMSGGDCSF. The CDR3 DNA sequence: TGTGCCAGCAGCTTAATGTCTGGGGGCGATTGTTCTTTT.

The sample holds many counts of this clonotype. The chain joins TRBV20-1 to TRBJ1-6; D possibly corresponds to TRBD1 (5 bases). The CDR3 is 15 amino acids. CDR1 and CDR2 from the germline V gene are DFQATT and SNEGSKA (reference sequence). The V end was cut by 3 bases, the J end by 3 bases, with 12 bases between. The CDR3, as DNA: TGCAGTGCTAGTCGGGACGGGTTCTATAATTCACCCCTCCACTTT. Protein sequence: CSASRDGFYNSPLHF.

The chain uses TRBV20-1 and TRBJ2-7; D is perhaps TRBD1 (6 bases). Germline V gene lookup returns CDR1 DFQATT and CDR2 SNEGSKA (reference sequence). Trimming removed 3 bases from V and 7 bases from J, with 16 bases in between. The length of the CDR3 is 13 residues. The CDR3 here is CSASGGRGDEQYF. For the CDR3, the DNA is TGCAGTGCTAGTGGGGGCAGGGGCGATGAGCAGTACTTC.

The chain joins TRBV5-1 to TRBJ2-3; perhaps TRBD1 as D (5 bases). With 2 bases removed from V and 3 bases from J, the gap between germline ends came to 19 bases. CDR1 is SGHRS, CDR2 YFSETQ, per germline. The CDR3 has 17 residues. The CDR3 DNA reads TGCGCCAGCAGCTTATCTGGGGCAATTAACCCAACAGATACGCAGTATTTT. The encoded protein is CASSLSGAINPTDTQYF.

This clonotype was seen at least ten times. This rearrangement joins TRBV20-1 to TRBJ2-4, with D perhaps matching TRBD1 or TRBD2 (5 bases each). The CDR3 has 16 residues. Trimming took off 1 base at V and 1 base at J, with 14 bases between the two ends. Germline lookup yields CDR1 DFQATT and CDR2 SNEGSKA (reference sequence). CDR3 in DNA: TGCAGTGCTAGAGCTCGGGGCCCTAGCGCCAAAAACATTCAGTACTTC. Residues: CSARARGPSAKNIQYF.